This T cell receptor beta chain was identified in a study of CD8 T cells in ankylosing spondylitis. Points on this clonotype: Its antigen is still unknown.

Study results and caveats: The disease-linked clones had a CD8+ phenotype and low blood frequencies. Fewer than ten highly homologous variants made up a TCR beta motif that seemed to typify ankylosing spondylitis blood. A number of the motif variants had already been described in reactive arthritis synovial fluid and blood. Significant enrichment of disease-linked clones was reported in matched ankylosing spondylitis synovial fluid.

TCRdb reprocessed the 5' RACE reads with MiXCR, giving one entry per CDR3 protein. The repertoire holds about 250,000 distinct CDR3 sequences, with under 35% as singletons. Germline assignment: CDR1 DFQATT and CDR2 SNEGSKA (reference sequence). Trimming pared 1 base from V and 3 bases from J, leaving 13 bases between. CDR3 length: 15 residues. This sequence joins TRBV20-1 and TRBJ2-1, with D possibly being TRBD1 (5 bases). The sample consisted of blood, either unsorted or a sorted T cell fraction (not recorded which). The sequence derives from a male donor with ankylosing spondylitis or in good health (not recorded which). In DNA form, the CDR3 reads TGCAGTGCTAGAGGGGGCTTGGTGGGCTACAATGAGCAGTTCTTC. It specifies CSARGGLVGYNEQFF.